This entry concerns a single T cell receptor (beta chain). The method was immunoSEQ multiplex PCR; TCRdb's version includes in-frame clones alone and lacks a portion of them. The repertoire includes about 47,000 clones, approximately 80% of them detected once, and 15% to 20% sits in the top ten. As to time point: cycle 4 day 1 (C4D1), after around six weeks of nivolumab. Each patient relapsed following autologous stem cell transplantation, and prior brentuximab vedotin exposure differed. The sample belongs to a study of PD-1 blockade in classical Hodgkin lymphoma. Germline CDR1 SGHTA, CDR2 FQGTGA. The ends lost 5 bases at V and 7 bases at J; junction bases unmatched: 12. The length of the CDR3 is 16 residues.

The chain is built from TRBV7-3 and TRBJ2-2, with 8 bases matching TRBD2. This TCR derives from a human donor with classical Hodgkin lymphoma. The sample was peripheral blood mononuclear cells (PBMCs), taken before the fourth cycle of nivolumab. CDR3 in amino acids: CASSPHSGSRGGELFF. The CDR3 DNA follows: TGTGCCAGCAGCCCCCACAGCGGGAGTAGGGGCGGGGAGCTGTTTTTT. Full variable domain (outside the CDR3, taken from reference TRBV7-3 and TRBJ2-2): GAGVSQTPSNKVTEKGKYVELRCDPISGHTALYWYRQSLGQGPEFLIYFQGTGAADDSGLPNDRFFAVRPEGSVSTLKIQRTERGDSAVYLCASSPHSGSRGGELFFGEGSRLTVL.